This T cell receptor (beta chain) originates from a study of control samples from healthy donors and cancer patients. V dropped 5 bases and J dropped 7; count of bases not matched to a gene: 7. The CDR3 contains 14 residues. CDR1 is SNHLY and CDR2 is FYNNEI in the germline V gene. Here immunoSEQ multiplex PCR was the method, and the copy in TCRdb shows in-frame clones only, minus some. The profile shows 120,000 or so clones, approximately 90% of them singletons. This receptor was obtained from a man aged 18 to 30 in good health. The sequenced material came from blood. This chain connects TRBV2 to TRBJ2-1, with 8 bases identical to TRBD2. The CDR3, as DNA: TGTGCCAGCAGTCCGGGACTAGTTGGAAATGAGCAGTTCTTC. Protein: CASSPGLVGNEQFF. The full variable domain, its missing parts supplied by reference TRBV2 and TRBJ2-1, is EPEVTQTPSHQVTQMGQEVILRCVPISNHLYFYWYRQILGQKVEFLVSFYNNEISEKSEIFDDQFSVERPDGSNFTLKIRSTKLEDSAMYFCASSPGLVGNEQFFGPGTRLTVL.